This TCR beta chain originates from a study of blood T cell repertoires in COVID-19. Whole-study context: From the United States, Italy and Spain came samples of acute and convalescent COVID-19. In each case, the material was cDNA or gDNA derived from T cells, B-cell-depleted T cells, or PBMCs.

V was pared by 1 base and J by 1 base, with 11 bases between. The germline V gene has CDR1 MNHNS and CDR2 SASEGT. This CDR3 has 15 amino acids. Authors' analysis steps: Estimation of nucleated cell counts was performed using reference gene primer amplification. Using immunoSEQ multiplex PCR, the repertoire was profiled, and TCRdb retains in-frame clones only, with some absent. From that table come the V and J calls and clone size; the DNA was used to work out D and trimming. This table holds 67,000 or so clones, roughly four fifths found once. This TCR derives from a woman aged 70-85 years with acute or convalescent COVID-19. The chain joins TRBV6-1 to TRBJ2-7; possibly TRBD2 for D (6 bases). Sequencing input: peripheral blood. The CDR3 sequence: CASSEGTAGSYEQYF. The CDR3 coding sequence is TGTGCCAGCAGTGAAGGGACGGCGGGATCCTACGAGCAGTACTTC.